The 16 T cell receptor beta chains in this list originate from one sample, sequenced in a study of CD8+ T cells in alopecia areata. Extracted from the samples, RNA was reverse transcribed into cDNA to serve as the sequencing template. Sequencing used immunoSEQ multiplex PCR; TCRdb keeps in-frame clones, though not all of them. Of some 190,000 clones detected, 45% to 75% appear once; the ten largest clones hold about 0.69%. Documented treatment: oral pan-JAK inhibitor, 5-10 mg twice daily. The sample was CD4+ T cells sorted from blood, taken at week 4, from a patient treated with tofacitinib. All receptors derive from a human donor with alopecia areata.

This clone was detected a few times. The chain links TRBV7-2 to TRBJ2-3; the D is unclear. Trimming took 5 bases from V and 5 from J, leaving 11 bases between them. CDR1 and CDR2 from the germline V gene are SGHTA and FQGNSA. CDR3 length: 13 amino acids. DNA of the CDR3: TGTGCCAGCAGCGCACCCTCAGTAGATACGCAGTATTTT. Protein sequence: CASSAPSVDTQYF. Full variable domain (remainder filled in from reference TRBV7-2 and TRBJ2-3): GAGVSQSPSNKVTEKGKDVELRCDPISGHTALYWYRQSLGQGLEFLIYFQGNSAPDKSGLPSDRFSAERTGGSVSTLTIQRTQQEDSAVYLCASSAPSVDTQYFGPGTRLTVL.

J is TRBJ1-1 and V is TRBV29-1; TRBD1 matches at 9 bases. The CDR3 consists of 14 residues. V lost 3 bases, J lost 3 bases, and 5 bases stayed unmatched. The germline V gene encodes CDR1 SQVTM and CDR2 ANQGSEA. The CDR3 spells CSVEWGDRDTEAFF. DNA for the CDR3: TGCAGCGTTGAGTGGGGGGACAGGGACACTGAAGCTTTCTTT.

This chain uses TRBV29-1 with TRBJ2-2; D may be TRBD2 (5 bases). Germline V CDR1 and CDR2: SQVTM, ANQGSEA. This CDR3 is 14 amino acids long. V lost 0 bases to trimming and J lost 5 bases, with 10 bases between them. CDR3 loop: CSVEEPRTTGELFF. CDR3 coding DNA: TGCAGCGTTGAAGAGCCCCGGACTACCGGGGAGCTGTTTTTT.

A single count supports this clone. The V call is TRBV2, the J call TRBJ1-5; 8 bases map to TRBD1. The CDR3 loop spans 18 amino acids. V shed 4 bases and J 0 bases; nucleotides not matched to a gene: 11. The V gene's germline CDR1 is SNHLY and CDR2 FYNNEI. This CDR3 is CASSVKTGELYSNQPQHF. The CDR3 DNA is TGTGCCAGCAGTGTAAAGACAGGGGAGCTTTATAGCAATCAGCCCCAGCATTTT.

This clone was counted only a few times. The chain recombines TRBV9 with TRBJ2-1, with TRBD2 matching 7 bases. In germline, CDR1 is SGDLS, CDR2 YYNGEE. CDR3 size: 15 residues. V lost 0 bases, J lost 8 bases, and 8 bases stayed unmatched. The CDR3 DNA is TGTGCCAGCAGCGTAGGGCCGGGAGGTAGCGATGAGCAGTTCTTC. Its translation is CASSVGPGGSDEQFF.

This sequence joins TRBV25-1 and TRBJ2-7; TRBD1 might be the D (6 bases). The length of the CDR3 is 13 residues. V was shortened by 0 bases and J by 4 bases, with 7 bases between the two germline ends. CDR1 and CDR2 from the germline V gene are MGHDK and SYGVNS. CDR3 protein: CASSEYTGYEQYF. DNA of the CDR3: TGTGCCAGCAGTGAATACACAGGGTACGAGCAGTACTTC.

The rearrangement links TRBV28 to TRBJ2-2; the D gene is possibly TRBD1 (5 bases). The V and J ends lost 8 bases and 0 bases respectively, with 10 bases between them. In germline, CDR1 is MDHEN, CDR2 SYDVKM. The CDR3 consists of 14 residues. CDR3: CASRGQTNTGELFF. In DNA, the CDR3 is TGTGCCAGCCGAGGACAAACGAACACCGGGGAGCTGTTTTTT.

This clone was counted between two and nine times. V is TRBV7-9 and J is TRBJ2-5; D gene uncertain. Germline CDR1 reads SEHNR; CDR2 reads FQNEAQ (reference sequence). Trimming removed 4 bases from V and 1 base from J, with 13 bases in between. This CDR3 region has 15 residues. Here the CDR3 reads CASSSEDGPQETQYF. Written as DNA, the CDR3 is TGTGCCAGCAGCTCCGAAGACGGACCCCAAGAGACCCAGTACTTC.

The chain uses TRBV18 and TRBJ1-2, with 10 nucleotides matching TRBD1. Per germline, CDR1 KGHSH and CDR2 LQKENI. Trimming removed 2 bases from V and 7 bases from J; junction bases left unmatched: 1. The length of the CDR3 is 13 residues. CDR3 sequence: CASSPDRGPGYTF. The CDR3 DNA reads as TGTGCCAGCTCACCAGACAGGGGGCCTGGCTACACCTTC. Full variable domain (remainder filled in from reference TRBV18 and TRBJ1-2): NAGVMQNPRHLVRRRGQEARLRCSPMKGHSHVYWYRQLPEEGLKFMVYLQKENIIDESGMPKERFSAEFPKEGPSILRIQQVVRGDSAAYFCASSPDRGPGYTFGSGTRLTVV.

The gene calls are TRBV30 and TRBJ2-3; tentative D call: TRBD2 (6 bases). The CDR3 sequence is 14 residues long. From germline, CDR1 is GTSNPN and CDR2 SVGIG (reference sequence). The germline V and J ends were trimmed by 8 bases and 2 bases, with 17 bases remaining between them. CDR3 loop: CALVSGPYTDTQYF. The CDR3 DNA sequence: TGTGCCCTGGTAAGCGGGCCGTACACAGATACGCAGTATTTT.

This clone turned up a few times. V usage is TRBV19 and J usage is TRBJ1-2; TRBD1 is a possible D gene (6 bases). V lost 8 bases and J lost 8, with 21 bases in between. The CDR3 covers 14 residues. Germline V gene data show CDR1 as LNHDA and CDR2 as SQIVND (reference sequence). CDR3 amino acids: CASRYRVETRGYTF. The CDR3 coding sequence is TGTGCCAGTCGCTACAGGGTGGAGACGCGAGGCTACACCTTC.

The chain links TRBV7-2 to TRBJ2-5, with 7 bases matching TRBD1. Germline CDR1 is SGHTA and CDR2 is FQGNSA. After removal of 5 bases from V and 1 base from J, the junction contained 4 bases not matched to a gene. The CDR3 has 14 amino acids. The CDR3 sequence is CASSVNRGQETQYF. CDR3 nucleotide sequence: TGTGCCAGCAGCGTCAACAGGGGCCAAGAGACCCAGTACTTC.

The gene calls are TRBV15 and TRBJ2-3, with TRBD2 matching over 10 bases. The CDR3 is 17 residues long. Germline V gene lookup returns CDR1 LNHNV and CDR2 YYDKDF (reference sequence). Trimming took 0 bases from V and 2 from J; bases not matched to a gene: 5. The CDR3 coding sequence is TGTGCCACCAGCAGAGAAGTACTAGCGGGGAACACAGATACGCAGTATTTT. Translated, it gives CATSREVLAGNTDTQYF.

The table lists this clone with many counts. The chain carries TRBV23-1 and TRBJ2-7, with unresolved D. TRBV23-1 carries the ORF label, with uncertain function. V dropped 3 bases and J dropped 9 bases, with 15 bases sitting between them. The CDR3 totals 13 residues. CDR3 amino acids: CASSHSAFFAQYF. As DNA, the CDR3 is TGCGCCAGCAGTCACTCTGCTTTCTTCGCGCAGTACTTC.

J is TRBJ2-1 and V is TRBV29-1; 7 bases align to TRBD2. This CDR3 region has 13 residues. V shed 4 bases and J 4 bases; nucleotides not matched to a gene: 4. The germline CDR1 and CDR2 sequences are SQVTM and ANQGSEA. The CDR3 reads CSVGLAVYNEQFF. CDR3 coding DNA: TGCAGCGTTGGGCTAGCGGTTTACAATGAGCAGTTCTTC.

The rearrangement joins TRBV23-1 to TRBJ2-2; TRBD2 agrees at 10 bases. TRBV23-1 is recorded as an ORF, its role being uncertain. Trimming cost V 0 bases and J 0 bases; bases outside gene matches: 4. The CDR3 is 18 residues long. Here the CDR3 reads CASSQSRAGGPNTGELFF. CDR3 coding DNA: TGCGCCAGCAGTCAATCACGAGCGGGAGGGCCGAACACCGGGGAGCTGTTTTTT.